This T cell receptor (beta chain) is drawn from a study of blood T cell repertoires in COVID-19 (dated by TCRdb to 2018 to 2021). Broadly, across the study: Samples from collaborators originated in the United States, Italy and Spain and spanned both the acute and convalescent phases of COVID-19. Where available, HLA class I and class II types were obtained from metadata supplied by the sample provider rather than from assay-based typing. Nearly every sample came with metadata listing a de-identified subject ID, COVID-19 status, age in years and sex. Samples were obtained from the ongoing ImmuneRACE study (first 160 participants) and from roughly 1,300 subjects provided by 6 global collaborators. The dataset comprised deeply sampled blood TCRbeta repertoires from subjects exposed to, actively infected with, or recovered from COVID-19. The prospective study material was composed of cDNA or gDNA derived from T cells, B-cell-depleted T cells, or PBMCs. A freely available public database, intended as a resource for researchers studying the immune response to SARS-CoV-2, is where the repertoires were released.

Collaborating institutions collected whole blood in K2EDTA tubes following their own protocols. Collaborator samples were shipped for TCRbeta analysis as frozen whole blood, isolated PBMCs, or DNA extracted from either sample type. Taken from the germline V gene (reference sequence), the CDR1 and CDR2 loops are SGHKS and YYEKEE. The CDR3 numbers 14 residues from cysteine through phenylalanine. Only the CDR3 region is kept as DNA, spanning 42 bases read in frame from base 1. The germline ends are 13 bases apart after V is trimmed by 5 bases and J by 5 bases. General findings and caveats noted by the study authors: How much clinical and demographic metadata was included differed by source and by participant, and the metadata was provided uncurated.

With respect to this clone: Its antigen is currently not known. No base quality values were provided; no much bigger clone lies one nucleotide off.

The immunoSEQ Assay, a bias-controlled multiplex PCR, was used to amplify TCRbeta CDR3 regions from genomic DNA. The study's processing was this. Within the assay, amplification of reference gene primers was used to estimate how many nucleated cells each sample contained. To quantify the absolute abundance of each unique TCRbeta CDR3 rearrangement, sequence reads were collapsed and filtered. For each sample, productive Simpson clonality was calculated as the square root of Simpson's diversity index over productive rearrangements. TCRdb holds this immuneACCESS table with in-frame rearrangements only. Some clones are missing; in checked studies, unresolved V genes explain under half, and the rest has no known cause. The DNA gave D and trimming, while V, J and clone size come from that table. Present in this sample are under 50,000 clones, 70% to 90% of which were seen just once. The ten largest clones take up about 4.9% of the sample.

This receptor was identified in a man aged 35-49 years with active COVID-19. The V gene is TRBV5-5 and the J gene is TRBJ1-4; the D gene is possibly TRBD1, with 6 bases matching. Sequencing input: peripheral blood. The base sequence is TGTGCCAGCAGTCGGCAGGGGAAGAATGAAAAACTGTTTTTT. Its protein reads: CASSRQGKNEKLFF.